These 9 T cell receptor beta chains originate from one sample sequenced in a study of T cells in Graves' hyperthyroidism and ophthalmopathy. TCR beta CDR3 region amplification was performed from RNA transcripts. The HTBI set primed first-round TCR CDR3 RT-PCR. TCRdb itself ran the multiplex PCR reads through MiXCR, one entry per CDR3 protein. The sample gives some 250,000 distinct CDR3 sequences, roughly 15% of which show up once; roughly 15% is in the top ten. Input material: blood. The receptors here all came from a woman in her thirties or forties with Graves' hyperthyroidism that later progressed to Graves' ophthalmopathy.

This clonotype was seen ten or more times. J is TRBJ1-6 and V is TRBV28; TRBD1 is a possible D gene (5 bases). The CDR3 totals 11 residues. From germline, CDR1 is MDHEN and CDR2 SYDVKM. The V and J ends lost 2 bases and 14 bases respectively, with 7 bases between them. CDR3 sequence (DNA): TGTGCCAGCAGTTTAGGGGCAGCCCTCCACTTT. Translation: CASSLGAALHF.

The chain couples TRBV9 to TRBJ2-3; 9 bases map to TRBD1. Trimming cost V 6 bases and J 6 bases; bases outside gene matches: 14. CDR3 length: 16 residues. The germline gives CDR1 SGDLS, CDR2 YYNGEE. The DNA for the CDR3 is TGTGCCAGCACCGTGAGCCCCGGGACAGGGATGGATACGCAGTATTTT. Translation gives CASTVSPGTGMDTQYF.

This clonotype has more than one count but fewer than ten. The V call is TRBV15, the J call TRBJ2-1, with D maybe TRBD1 (6 bases). The CDR3 loop spans 13 amino acids. The germline CDR1 and CDR2 sequences are LNHNV and YYDKDF (reference sequence). Trimming stripped 5 bases from V and 5 bases from J, with 10 bases between. The CDR3, as DNA: TGTGCCACCAGCTCAGGGGACCACAATGAGCAGTTCTTC. Its protein product is CATSSGDHNEQFF.

This clonotype was seen at least ten times. J is TRBJ2-2 and V is TRBV28, with D possibly being TRBD2 (5 bases). Germline CDR1 reads MDHEN; CDR2 reads SYDVKM. V was clipped by 11 bases and J by 4 bases, with 17 bases between them. CDR3 length: 14 amino acids. CDR3 nucleotide sequence: TGTGCCGGCTCATTCCGAGGGATCACCGGGGAGCTGTTTTTT. This gives the protein CAGSFRGITGELFF.

This clonotype was seen ten or more times. The genes are TRBV6-5 and TRBJ2-1; a possible D gene is TRBD1 (5 bases). The CDR3 has 15 residues. The V end was cut by 2 bases, the J end by 1 base, with 9 bases between. The germline CDR1 and CDR2 sequences are MNHEY and SVGAGI. CDR3 sequence: CASSYRGMSYNEQFF. CDR3 nucleotides: TGTGCCAGCAGTTACAGGGGAATGTCCTACAATGAGCAGTTCTTC.

This clonotype was detected many times. V is TRBV12-3 or TRBV12-4 and J is TRBJ1-1; no clear D. Trimming took off 3 bases at V and 1 base at J, with 12 bases between the two ends. This CDR3 has 15 residues. The chain's CDR3 is CASSFPGGSNTEAFF. As DNA, the CDR3 is TGTGCCAGCAGTTTTCCCGGCGGCTCGAACACTGAAGCTTTCTTT.

This clonotype was counted a few times. DNA for the CDR3: TGTGCCAGCAGTCCCCTCGGGGGATCCACTGAAGCTTTCTTT. This encodes CASSPLGGSTEAFF. The chain combines TRBV27 with TRBJ1-1, with D perhaps TRBD1 (5 bases). The CDR3 contains 14 residues. Germline CDR1 is MNHEY and CDR2 is SMNVEV (reference sequence). The germline V and J ends were trimmed by 5 bases and 4 bases, with 14 bases remaining between them.

This clonotype has ten or more counts. The J gene is TRBJ2-1, the V gene TRBV20-1; 12 bases agree with TRBD2. V shed 5 bases, J shed 9 bases, and the junction held 14 bases outside the gene matches. The V gene's germline CDR1 is DFQATT and CDR2 SNEGSKA (reference sequence). CDR3 length: 16 amino acids. The CDR3 DNA reads as TGCAGTGCTGCAACGGGAGCTAGCGGGAGGGCCATTGAGCAGTTCTTC. Translating it yields CSAATGASGRAIEQFF.

About this clonotype itself: Its ends do not fully match the called genes, so a read error is possible. The chain is built from TRBV3-1 and TRBJ2-2; 9 nucleotides align to TRBD1. This CDR3 has 15 amino acids. Germline-derived CDR1 and CDR2 are LGHDT and YNNKEL (reference sequence). CDR3 loop: CASTDRGGWAGDLFF. DNA of the CDR3: TGTGCCAGCACCGACAGGGGGGGATGGGCCGGGGATCTGTTTTTT.